This TCR beta chain emerged from a study of shared clonotypes between healthy human individuals. Overall study: The composition of the donors was two women and three men aged 18 to 49.

Concerning this clone: Antigen unknown.

In the study's own analysis: ImmunoSEQ output lacked quality scores and full-length reads, limiting matched filtering. Libraries were prepared by immunoSEQ multiplex PCR; TCRdb keeps only in-frame clonotypes and omits some of them. Clonal size and the V and J genes are those of that table, whereas D and trimming came from the DNA. This table holds under 120,000 clones, about 70% found once. V lost 4 bases, J lost 3 bases, and 7 bases stayed unmatched. This CDR3 spans 15 amino acids. Germline CDR1 SGHRS, CDR2 YFSETQ. Study results and limitations: Non-shared clonotypes showed lower generation probabilities than clonotypes common to all four donors. Sorted-subset samples were not fully sequenced, rarefaction indicated.

The TCR comes from a woman aged 25 to 45 in good health. Sequenced sample: memory CD8+ T cells sorted from blood. The subset was: CD45RO+ cells pooled with CCR7-negative TemRA cells. The chain couples TRBV5-1 to TRBJ1-1; 9 bases are shared with TRBD1. The CDR3 reads CASSARQGVYTEAFF. Here the CDR3 DNA reads TGCGCCAGCAGCGCCCGACAGGGGGTCTACACTGAAGCTTTCTTT.